The next 17 T cell receptor beta chains were all read from a single sample in a study of long-term antiretroviral therapy in people with HIV. Version v3.0 of the immunoSEQ assay ran at survey level. TCRdb's copy holds only in-frame clones and misses some; the assay was immunoSEQ multiplex PCR. The sample consists of approximately 20,000 clones, 70% to 80% of them appearing once. The source was unsorted PBMCs, collected around 1.7 years before starting antiretroviral therapy. The receptors were gathered from a woman in her 40s with HIV.

The chain links TRBV9 to TRBJ2-2, with D perhaps TRBD1 or TRBD2 (5 bases each). Trimming took 0 bases from V and 7 from J, leaving 10 bases between them. Germline-derived CDR1 and CDR2 are SGDLS and YYNGEE. This CDR3 spans 14 amino acids. For the CDR3, the DNA is TGTGCCAGCAGCGTAGCTGGTGGGGGCGGGGAGCTGTTTTTT. The encoded protein is CASSVAGGGGELFF.

The rearrangement joins TRBV13 to TRBJ2-2; possibly TRBD2 for D (6 bases). V lost 3 bases and J 6 bases, leaving 14 bases between the germline ends. Per germline, CDR1 PRHDT and CDR2 FYEKMQ (reference sequence). There are 15 residues in the CDR3. The CDR3 region is CASSFGGKWPGELFF. Written as DNA, the CDR3 is TGTGCCAGCAGCTTTGGGGGGAAATGGCCCGGGGAGCTGTTTTTT. Complete variable domain (other parts from reference TRBV13 and TRBJ2-2): AAGVIQSPRHLIKEKRETATLKCYPIPRHDTVYWYQQGPGQDPQFLISFYEKMQSDKGSIPDRFSAQQFSDYHSELNMSSLELGDSALYFCASSFGGKWPGELFFGEGSRLTVL.

This chain links TRBV29-1 with TRBJ2-1; 9 bases are shared with TRBD2. CDR3 length equals 14 residues. The trim removed 4 bases at V and 4 bases at J, leaving 5 bases unmatched. The V gene's germline CDR1 is SQVTM and CDR2 ANQGSEA. The DNA for the CDR3 is TGCAGCGTTGGGGCTAGCGGGGCATACAATGAGCAGTTCTTC. Its translation is CSVGASGAYNEQFF.

This chain connects TRBV27 to TRBJ2-3, with TRBD2 matching over 11 bases. The CDR3 runs 17 residues. CDR1 is MNHEY, CDR2 SMNVEV, per germline (reference sequence). V trimming: 0 bases; J trimming: 4 bases; junction bases outside the gene matches: 6. CDR3 bases: TGTGCCAGCAGTTTATCCGTGGGACTAGCGGTATCAGATACGCAGTATTTT. Protein product: CASSLSVGLAVSDTQYF.

This clone turned up a few times. CDR3 sequence reads: CASSQERGSYEQYF. In DNA form, the CDR3 reads TGCGCCAGCAGCCAAGAGCGGGGCTCCTACGAGCAGTACTTC. This rearrangement joins TRBV4-1 to TRBJ2-7; a weak D match, TRBD2 (6 bases). Trimming took 0 bases from V and 0 from J, leaving 6 bases between them. Per the germline V gene, CDR1 is MGHRA and CDR2 is YSYEKL. The CDR3 loop spans 14 amino acids.

The gene calls are TRBV10-3 and TRBJ1-1, with D perhaps matching TRBD1 (5 bases). Germline CDR1 and CDR2: ENHRY and SYGVKD. Between the trimmed V and J ends, which lost 4 bases and 7 bases, there was a span of 13 bases. The CDR3 is made up of 13 amino acids. Written as DNA, the CDR3 is TGTGCCATCAGTGGGGGCTTGTCGGATGAAGCTTTCTTT. Protein: CAISGGLSDEAFF.

The chain recombines TRBV27 with TRBJ2-1; D not resolved. This CDR3 comprises 14 residues. Germline V lookup: CDR1 MNHEY, CDR2 SMNVEV (reference sequence). The V and J ends lost 7 bases and 2 bases respectively, with 12 bases between them. This CDR3 is CASTIGSTYNEQFF. The CDR3 DNA reads as TGTGCCAGCACGATCGGGTCCACCTACAATGAGCAGTTCTTC.

This chain's CDR3 is CASSSSGNQPQHF. CDR3 sequence (DNA): TGTGCCAGCAGCTCCTCGGGGAATCAGCCCCAGCATTTT. The chain carries TRBV7-2 and TRBJ1-5; D remains unclear. The CDR3 extends over 13 amino acids. Trimming removed 4 bases at V and 4 bases at J, with 8 bases between. The germline V gene encodes CDR1 SGHTA and CDR2 FQGNSA.

V and J are TRBV9 and TRBJ1-4; no clear D gene. The CDR3 loop spans 17 amino acids. Germline V CDR1 and CDR2: SGDLS, YYNGEE. Trimming left V 0 bases short and J 10 bases short, with 22 bases between. This CDR3 is CASSVGPVVGSARKLFF. As DNA, the CDR3 is TGTGCCAGCAGCGTAGGGCCTGTCGTCGGTAGCGCGAGAAAACTGTTTTTT.

V and J are TRBV10-3 and TRBJ2-3, with D possibly matching TRBD2 (7 bases). Between the trimmed V and J ends, which lost 8 bases and 3 bases, there was a span of 18 bases. This CDR3 has 15 residues. CDR1 and CDR2 from the germline V gene are ENHRY and SYGVKD. The CDR3 DNA sequence: TGTGCCATCGAAAAAGGGGCGGGGGCAACAGATACGCAGTATTTT. Encoded protein: CAIEKGAGATDTQYF.

The V gene is TRBV7-9, the J gene TRBJ2-1, with D uncertain. V was clipped by 1 base and J by 4 bases, with 5 bases between them. Germline CDR1 reads SEHNR; CDR2 reads FQNEAQ (reference sequence). This CDR3 comprises 13 residues. This CDR3 is CASSLVGYNEQFF. CDR3 in DNA: TGTGCCAGCAGCTTAGTTGGTTACAATGAGCAGTTCTTC.

This clone occurred a few times. V gene TRBV5-1 combines with J gene TRBJ1-5, with a tentative D call TRBD1 (6 bases). Germline-derived CDR1 and CDR2 are SGHRS and YFSETQ. This CDR3 is 16 amino acids long. V lost 0 bases to trimming and J lost 0 bases, with 10 bases between them. CDR3 in amino acids: CASSLGGTNSNQPQHF. In DNA form, the CDR3 reads TGCGCCAGCAGCTTGGGAGGGACAAATAGCAATCAGCCCCAGCATTTT.

This rearrangement joins TRBV4-3 to TRBJ2-7; unclear D gene. The CDR3 runs 13 residues. V was shortened by 0 bases and J by 3 bases, with 6 bases between the two germline ends. Germline V CDR1 and CDR2: LGHNA, YSLEER. The CDR3 DNA is TGCGCCAGCAGCCAAGATCATGGCTACGAGCAGTACTTC. This translates into CASSQDHGYEQYF.

The chain combines TRBV11-2 with TRBJ2-1; 11 nucleotides line up with TRBD2. CDR3 length: 14 amino acids. J was trimmed by 6 bases and V by 2 bases; bases with no gene match: 0. Germline V gene sequence: CDR1 SGHAT, CDR2 FQNNGV. The CDR3 here is CASSLTSGSNEQFF. The CDR3 DNA is TGTGCCAGCAGCTTAACTAGCGGGAGCAATGAGCAGTTCTTC.

V is TRBV11-3 and J is TRBJ2-5; 8 bases line up with TRBD2. There are 14 residues in the CDR3. The junction had 7 bases not matched to a gene; V was cut back by 5 bases and J by 5 bases. CDR1 is SGHNT, CDR2 YENEEA, per germline. The CDR3 sequence is CASSPPGLAETQYF. The CDR3 DNA follows: TGTGCCAGCAGCCCCCCCGGACTAGCTGAGACCCAGTACTTC.

This rearrangement joins TRBV7-9 to TRBJ1-5; D gene uncertain. V was clipped by 2 bases and J by 4 bases, with 6 bases between them. Germline V gives CDR1 SEHNR, CDR2 FQNEAQ (reference sequence). The CDR3 has 13 residues. This CDR3 is CASSLRVNQPQHF. The CDR3 nucleotides read TGTGCCAGCAGCTTACGCGTGAATCAGCCCCAGCATTTT.

The chain carries TRBV7-2 and TRBJ1-2, with TRBD1 matching over 7 bases. V shed 6 bases and J 3 bases; nucleotides not matched to a gene: 10. Germline V gene data show CDR1 as SGHTA and CDR2 as FQGNSA. This CDR3 has 15 residues. Written as DNA, the CDR3 is TGTGCCAGCAGTCTGCCGGGACAGATTGACTATGGCTACACCTTC. Amino acid sequence: CASSLPGQIDYGYTF.